The 21 T cell receptor beta chains given below trace back to one sample, sequenced in a study of blood T cell repertoires in COVID-19 (TCRdb year 2020). Receptor libraries were prepared by the immunoSEQ multiplex PCR assay. Entries here come from immuneACCESS through TCRdb and include only in-frame sequences with V and J called. Some clones fail to appear in such tables; in the studies checked, an unresolved V gene covers under half of the shortfall, and the cause of the remainder is unknown. This sample is represented by roughly 230,000 clones; over 70% of them were singletons. The ten largest clones take up 7.9% of the sample. The source material was peripheral blood. These receptors all stem from a woman of 80 years or more with acute or convalescent COVID-19.

The chain links TRBV3-1 (or the pseudogene TRBV3-2) to TRBJ1-1; D may be TRBD1 (5 bases). With 4 bases removed from V and 4 bases from J, the gap between germline ends came to 10 bases. CDR1 LGHDT and CDR2 YNNKEL come from the germline V gene (reference sequence). CDR3 size: 13 residues. The CDR3 sequence: CASSLMGGTEAFF. Here the CDR3 DNA reads TGTGCCAGCAGCCTAATGGGGGGCACTGAAGCTTTCTTT.

The chain recombines TRBV19 with TRBJ1-2; D unclear. V shed 5 bases and J shed 4 bases, with 5 bases lying between them. This CDR3 is built from 11 residues. Germline CDR1 LNHDA, CDR2 SQIVND (reference sequence). This CDR3 reads CASSVGYGYTF. CDR3 in DNA: TGTGCCAGTAGTGTCGGCTATGGCTACACCTTC.

CDR3 nucleotide sequence: TGCAGCGTTGAGCAGTTTTCAGGGTTAGTGGGTTATGGCTACACCTTC. Translation: CSVEQFSGLVGYGYTF. The rearrangement links TRBV29-1 to TRBJ1-2, with TRBD1 as a possible D gene (5 bases). CDR3 length equals 16 residues. Germline CDR1 SQVTM, CDR2 ANQGSEA. V was shortened by 3 bases and J by 5 bases, with 22 bases between the two germline ends.

This clone was found a few times. V usage is TRBV5-3 and J usage is TRBJ1-6; 7 bases agree with TRBD1. TRBV5-3 is given ORF status, its function remaining uncertain. V was clipped by 2 bases and J by 4 bases; unmatched bases: 9. The CDR3 consists of 17 residues. In nucleotides, the CDR3 is TGTGCCAGAAGCTTTTCGTTTACAGGGGCATATAATTCACCCCTCCACTTT. Translating gives CARSFSFTGAYNSPLHF.

The rearrangement links TRBV2 to TRBJ2-3; 7 nucleotides agree with TRBD2. J lost 7 bases, V lost 4 bases, and 11 bases had no gene match. Germline CDR1 is SNHLY and CDR2 is FYNNEI. There are 15 residues in the CDR3. The CDR3 reads CASSAASGGENTQYF. As DNA, the CDR3 is TGTGCCAGCAGTGCGGCTAGCGGAGGGGAAAATACGCAGTATTTT. Together with reference TRBV2 and TRBJ2-3, the CDR3 gives the full variable domain: EPEVTQTPSHQVTQMGQEVILRCVPISNHLYFYWYRQILGQKVEFLVSFYNNEISEKSEIFDDQFSVERPDGSNFTLKIRSTKLEDSAMYFCASSAASGGENTQYFGPGTRLTVL.

J is TRBJ1-1 and V is TRBV3-1 (or the pseudogene TRBV3-2), with 8 bases that match TRBD1. The CDR3 has 12 amino acids. Germline V gene data show CDR1 as LGHDT and CDR2 as YNNKEL (reference sequence). Germline trimming cut 4 bases from V and 10 bases from J; bases unmatched to any gene: 5. CDR3 sequence (DNA): TGTGCCAGCAGCCCCGGGACAGGTGGAGCTTTCTTT. Translating gives CASSPGTGGAFF.

CDR3 loop: CASSSHGTGAAYEQYF. Here the CDR3 DNA reads TGTGCCAGCAGTTCTCACGGGACAGGGGCGGCCTACGAGCAGTACTTC. The chain has TRBV28 and TRBJ2-7, with 10 bases lining up with TRBD1. The V and J ends lost 4 bases and 2 bases, in that order; junction bases with no gene match: 8. Germline values: CDR1 MDHEN, CDR2 SYDVKM. The CDR3 loop spans 16 amino acids.

This clone was seen a handful of times. This sequence joins TRBV7-2 and TRBJ1-1, with D possibly TRBD1 on 6 matching bases. This CDR3 spans 15 amino acids. Per the germline V gene, CDR1 is SGHTA and CDR2 is FQGNSA. The V and J ends lost 4 bases and 4 bases respectively, with 16 bases between them. Here the CDR3 reads CASSSVGGASTEAFF. The CDR3, as DNA: TGTGCCAGCAGCTCCGTCGGGGGGGCTAGCACTGAAGCTTTCTTT.

This clone was detected a few times. The chain joins TRBV15 to TRBJ2-7; possibly TRBD1 for D (6 bases). Germline CDR1 is LNHNV and CDR2 is YYDKDF (reference sequence). V was clipped by 0 bases and J by 12 bases, with 15 bases between them. CDR3 size: 13 residues. Here the CDR3 DNA reads TGTGCCACCAGCAGAGATAAGCAGGGGATACTGTACTTC. Translated: CATSRDKQGILYF.

The chain carries TRBV7-9 and TRBJ1-4, with D possibly matching TRBD1 (5 bases). The CDR3 contains 15 residues. Looked up from germline, CDR1 is SEHNR and CDR2 is FQNEAQ (reference sequence). V dropped 6 bases and J dropped 4 bases, with 15 bases sitting between them. Here the CDR3 DNA reads TGTGCCAGCAGAAGCTCGGGGGAGGGTAATGAAAAACTGTTTTTT. Translating it yields CASRSSGEGNEKLFF.

This clone was counted between two and nine times. The CDR3 protein is CASSPTGGEYNEQFF. The CDR3, as DNA: TGTGCCAGCAGCCCGACAGGGGGCGAGTACAATGAGCAGTTCTTC. The V gene is TRBV6-5, the J gene TRBJ2-1; 10 bases are shared with TRBD1. CDR1 is MNHEY and CDR2 is SVGAGI in the germline V gene. The V segment lost 6 bases and the J segment 4 bases; nucleotides outside the gene matches: 6. The CDR3 sequence is 15 residues long.

V usage is TRBV4-1 and J usage is TRBJ2-7; 13 positions match TRBD2. The CDR3 is made up of 14 amino acids. V was pared by 5 bases and J by 3 bases, with 1 base of the junction left unmatched. Germline loops: CDR1 MGHRA, CDR2 YSYEKL. The CDR3 here is CASSGTSGNYEQYF. CDR3 sequence (DNA): TGCGCCAGCAGCGGGACTAGCGGGAACTACGAGCAGTACTTC.

The V call is TRBV15, the J call TRBJ1-3; TRBD1 matches 9 bases. Germline CDR1 and CDR2: LNHNV and YYDKDF (reference sequence). The ends lost 0 bases at V and 4 bases at J; junction bases unmatched: 1. This CDR3 has 15 amino acids. The chain's CDR3 is CATSRDGTGGNTIYF. The CDR3, as DNA: TGTGCCACCAGCAGAGATGGGACAGGGGGAAACACCATATATTTT.

The rearrangement links TRBV27 to TRBJ1-5; D not certain. The CDR3 has 15 residues. V gave up 7 bases and J gave up 1 base, with 14 bases separating them. Germline V gene data show CDR1 as MNHEY and CDR2 as SMNVEV (reference sequence). The CDR3 protein is CASTSHAGSNQPQHF. Here the CDR3 DNA reads TGTGCCAGCACCTCCCACGCGGGGAGCAATCAGCCCCAGCATTTT.

The chain combines TRBV7-8 with TRBJ1-1; perhaps TRBD1 as D (5 bases). The CDR3 contains 13 residues. V lost 5 bases and J 2 bases, leaving 9 bases between the germline ends. Germline V gene data show CDR1 as SGHVS and CDR2 as FQNEAQ. CDR3 loop: CASSRDRNTEAFF. Written as DNA, the CDR3 is TGTGCCAGCAGCCGCGACAGAAACACTGAAGCTTTCTTT.

This chain links TRBV24-1 with TRBJ2-1, with 7 bases lining up with TRBD2. Germline lookup yields CDR1 KGHDR and CDR2 SFDVKD. The CDR3 sequence is 16 residues long. V shed 11 bases and J 0 bases; nucleotides not matched to a gene: 12. CDR3 bases: TGTGCCAACCTCCGGTGGCGGGGGACCTCCTACAATGAGCAGTTCTTC. It is translated as CANLRWRGTSYNEQFF.

V gene TRBV28 combines with J gene TRBJ2-3; 14 bases fit TRBD2. This CDR3 is built from 13 residues. Germline CDR1 MDHEN, CDR2 SYDVKM. With 1 base clipped from V and 14 bases from J, the junction kept 2 bases outside the gene matches. CDR3 region: CASSLLGLAGAYF. For the CDR3, the DNA is TGTGCCAGCAGTTTATTGGGACTAGCGGGAGCGTATTTT.

This clone was observed a handful of times. This rearrangement joins TRBV5-1 to TRBJ1-1, with 9 bases lining up with TRBD1. V gave up 4 bases and J gave up 4 bases; unmatched junction bases: 8. The CDR3 is 15 amino acids. CDR1 and CDR2 from the germline V gene are SGHRS and YFSETQ. The CDR3, as DNA: TGCGCCAGCAGCCTTGAGACAGGGGGTGTCACTGAAGCTTTCTTT. The encoded protein is CASSLETGGVTEAFF. Drawing the rest from reference TRBV5-1 and TRBJ1-1, the complete variable domain is KAGVTQTPRYLIKTRGQQVTLSCSPISGHRSVSWYQQTPGQGLQFLFEYFSETQRNKGNFPGRFSGRQFSNSRSEMNVSTLELGDSALYLCASSLETGGVTEAFFGQGTRLTVV.

Here the CDR3 reads CATSDSDSTDTQYF. The CDR3, as DNA: TGTGCCACCAGTGATTCGGACAGTACAGATACGCAGTATTTT. V is TRBV24-1 and J is TRBJ2-3, with D possibly being TRBD1 (6 bases). Trimming left V 2 bases short and J 3 bases short, with 8 bases between. The CDR3 is 14 amino acids. CDR1 and CDR2 (germline): KGHDR, SFDVKD.

The chain combines TRBV9 with TRBJ2-7, with D uncertain. V lost 0 bases, J lost 1 base, and 8 bases lay in between. This CDR3 comprises 14 residues. Germline loops: CDR1 SGDLS, CDR2 YYNGEE. CDR3 residues: CASSVDPQSYEQYF. DNA of the CDR3: TGTGCCAGCAGCGTAGATCCACAGTCCTACGAGCAGTACTTC.

V usage is TRBV3-1 (or the pseudogene TRBV3-2) and J usage is TRBJ1-5; 7 bases are a match to TRBD1. Per the germline V gene, CDR1 is LGHDT and CDR2 is YNNKEL (reference sequence). V lost 5 bases to trimming and J lost 2 bases; unmatched junction nucleotides: 15. This CDR3 has 18 residues. The CDR3 sequence is CASSGRDSGAVGNQPQHF. CDR3 nucleotide sequence: TGTGCCAGCAGCGGCCGGGACAGTGGGGCGGTTGGCAATCAGCCCCAGCATTTT.